Listed below are T cell receptor beta chains from one sample, sequenced in a study of read filtering for tumor transcriptome and immune sequencing. Using its own MiXCR run on the reads, TCRdb lists one record per CDR3 protein. The profile covers 60,000 to 80,000 distinct CDR3 sequences, with roughly 13% appearing a single time and about 42% taken by the ten largest. The sequencing input was a population of CD138-negative cells sorted from bone marrow. Receptor source: a donor over 35 with multiple myeloma. Both conserved end residues are part of each CDR3. Fields, in order: J gene, D gene, clone size, V gene, CDR3 DNA, CDR3 protein. The D gene is left open where the match is weak. The size entry is marked missing in some rows and otherwise reads once, few, many or a size class.

J gene: TRBJ1-4; D gene: TRBD1; clone size: many; V gene: TRBV4-1; CDR3 DNA: TGCGCCAGCAGCCAAGATGACAGGGCTAATGAAAAACTGTTTTTT; CDR3 protein: CASSQDDRANEKLFF
J gene: TRBJ2-2; D gene: TRBD1; clone size: NA; V gene: TRBV7-2; CDR3 DNA: TGTGCCAGCAGCTCGACAGGGTCGAACACCGGGGAGCTGTTTTTT; CDR3 protein: CASSSTGSNTGELFF
J gene: TRBJ1-5; D gene: TRBD1; clone size: NA; V gene: TRBV6-1; CDR3 DNA: TGTGCCAGCAGTGAGGCAGGGGGCGATCCTCAGCCCCAGCATTTT; CDR3 protein: CASSEAGGDPQPQHF
J gene: TRBJ2-7; D gene: NA; clone size: many; V gene: TRBV27; CDR3 DNA: TGTGCCAGCAGTAAAGGAGACACCTACGAGCAGTACTTC; CDR3 protein: CASSKGDTYEQYF
J gene: TRBJ2-2; D gene: TRBD2; clone size: NA; V gene: TRBV3-1; CDR3 DNA: TGTGCCAGCAGATCACTAGCGGCGAACACCGGGGAGCTGTTTTTT; CDR3 protein: CASRSLAANTGELFF
J gene: TRBJ2-1; D gene: TRBD2; clone size: NA; V gene: TRBV11-3; CDR3 DNA: TGTGCCAGCAGCTTTCAGACTAGCGGGAGAAGTGAGCAGTTCTTC; CDR3 protein: CASSFQTSGRSEQFF
J gene: TRBJ2-2; D gene: TRBD2; clone size: many; V gene: TRBV20-1; CDR3 DNA: TGCAGTGCCAGAGCCGGGAGGGGGGACACCGGGGAGCTGTTTTTT; CDR3 protein: CSARAGRGDTGELFF
J gene: TRBJ2-7; D gene: NA; clone size: many; V gene: TRBV19; CDR3 DNA: TGTGCCAGTAGTGTCTATACTAGTCCCGTGGGCTACGAGCAGTACTTC; CDR3 protein: CASSVYTSPVGYEQYF
J gene: TRBJ2-7; D gene: TRBD2; clone size: many; V gene: TRBV20-1; CDR3 DNA: TGCAGTGCGTATCCTAGCGGGAGAGGCTACGAGCAGTACTTC; CDR3 protein: CSAYPSGRGYEQYF
J gene: TRBJ2-1; D gene: NA; clone size: few; V gene: TRBV7-9; CDR3 DNA: TGTGCCAGCAGCTCGCCAGGGGCTACCAATGAGCAGTTCTTC; CDR3 protein: CASSSPGATNEQFF
J gene: TRBJ2-5; D gene: NA; clone size: many; V gene: TRBV28; CDR3 DNA: TGTGCCAGCAGTTCGCCCTCTTCGCCCCAAGAGACCCAGTACTTC; CDR3 protein: CASSSPSSPQETQYF
J gene: TRBJ1-2; D gene: TRBD1; clone size: NA; V gene: TRBV28; CDR3 DNA: TGTGCCAGCAGTCCCGGGACAGTCGCAGGTTTAGGCTACACCTTC; CDR3 protein: CASSPGTVAGLGYTF
J gene: TRBJ1-5; D gene: NA; clone size: many; V gene: TRBV12-3/TRBV12-4; CDR3 DNA: TGTGCCAGCAAAAAGGGGGGGGGAAATCAGCCCCAGCATTTT; CDR3 protein: CASKKGGGNQPQHF
J gene: TRBJ2-1; D gene: TRBD1; clone size: many; V gene: TRBV20-1; CDR3 DNA: TGCAGTGCTAGACCTCTAAACCGGGACAGCGATTCCTACAATGAGCAGTTCTTC; CDR3 protein: CSARPLNRDSDSYNEQFF